Sequencing of this T cell receptor beta chain was carried out in a study of early T cells in non-severe SARS-CoV-2 infection. This clonotype occurred many times. The antigen remains undetermined. The germline V gene encodes CDR1 SGHNT and CDR2 YYREEE (reference sequence). This CDR3 spans 13 amino acids. Between the trimmed V and J ends, which lost 2 bases and 8 bases, there was a span of 13 bases. Study outcomes and limitations: VDJdb matches were skewed toward anti-spike CD8 T cell responses.

Researchers tagged individual cDNA molecules with unique molecular identifiers. TCRdb ran MiXCR on the 5' RACE reads and lists one entry per CDR3 protein. This sample has more than 20,000 distinct CDR3 sequences, with approximately 4.5% found just once. The sequence derives from an adult who was a healthcare worker with PCR-confirmed SARS-CoV-2 infection or an uninfected control (not recorded which). The sequencing sample was made of whole blood. This chain links TRBV5-4 with TRBJ2-5; no definite D call. CDR3 coding DNA: TGTGCCAGCAGCTTTGGGATAATCGGCACCCAGTACTTC. Amino acid sequence: CASSFGIIGTQYF.